A selection of T cell receptor beta chains follows, all from one sample in a study of cytomegalovirus exposure and HLA in healthy donors. TCRdb's table, derived via immunoSEQ multiplex PCR, lists solely in-frame clones and lacks some. The sample has 100,000 to 150,000 clones, roughly 80% seen once. Sequencing was performed on PBMCs. These receptors all stem from a man between 18 and 35 years old in good health and CMV-seropositive. CDR3s include the opening cysteine and the closing phenylalanine or tryptophan. The D gene is left open where the match is weak. Part of the rows lack a size; the others show once, few, many or a class for expanded clones.

>TRBJ2-3|NA|NA|TRBV19
TGTGCCAGTAGTCGATCGCGTTGGGATACGCAGTATTTT
CASSRSRWDTQYF
>TRBJ2-7|NA|NA|TRBV4-3
TGCGCCAGCAGCCAAGATCTAAGTACCTACGAGCAGTACTTC
CASSQDLSTYEQYF
>TRBJ2-5|TRBD1|NA|TRBV18
TGTGCCAGCTCACCGGACAGGGGGGTAGGAGAGACCCAGTACTTC
CASSPDRGVGETQYF
>TRBJ1-3|NA|once|TRBV4-1
TGCGCCAGCAGCCAGATCACCGGAACAGGGCCCCACTCTGGAAACACCATATATTTT
CASSQITGTGPHSGNTIYF
>TRBJ2-3|NA|NA|TRBV7-2
TGTGCCAGCAGCTTACGATCTTTCGGGGGAGATACGCAGTATTTT
CASSLRSFGGDTQYF
>TRBJ2-5|NA|NA|TRBV21-1
TGTGCCAGCAGCAAACTTGACGGACTAGCTTTACATGAGCAGTACTTC
CASSKLDGLALHEQYF
>TRBJ2-1|NA|NA|TRBV4-3
TGCGCCAGCAGCCACGCAGTATCTGACTACAATGAGCAGTTCTTC
CASSHAVSDYNEQFF
>TRBJ2-5|NA|NA|TRBV5-6
TGTGCCAGCAGCTCGGCCCAAGGCGGGGAATCAGAGACCCAGTACTTC
CASSSAQGGESETQYF
>TRBJ2-2|NA|NA|TRBV7-6
TGTGCCAGCAGCTTAGACTCCCAGAACACCGGGGAGCTGTTTTTT
CASSLDSQNTGELFF
>TRBJ1-2|TRBD1|NA|TRBV5-8
TGTGCCAGCAGCTTTTGGGCCTCGACAGGGAGGATCCCTAACTATGGCTACACCTTC
CASSFWASTGRIPNYGYTF
>TRBJ2-7|TRBD1|NA|TRBV9
TGTGCCAGCAGCGTAGCCGCGACAGGGAGTAGTTTCCAGTACTTC
CASSVAATGSSFQYF
>TRBJ2-1|NA|once|TRBV19
TGTGCCAGTAGTAGGGGGCGGGGGAATGAGCAGTTCTTC
CASSRGRGNEQFF
>TRBJ1-4|TRBD1|NA|TRBV27
TGTGCCAGCAGTCGGACAGGCTTTAATGAAAAACTGTTTTTT
CASSRTGFNEKLFF
>TRBJ2-3|TRBD1|NA|TRBV10-2
TGCGCCAGCAGTTCCGGGACAGGGGGCTCAGATACGCAGTATTTT
CASSSGTGGSDTQYF
>TRBJ1-2|TRBD1|NA|TRBV19
TGTGCCAGTTACCAGGACAGGGATTCTTATGGCTACACCTTC
CASYQDRDSYGYTF
>TRBJ1-5|TRBD1|few|TRBV10-3
TGTGCCATCGCCGGGACAGACAATCAGCCCCAGCATTTT
CAIAGTDNQPQHF
>TRBJ1-1|TRBD1|NA|TRBV4-3
TGCGCCAGCAGCCAAGGACAGGGGGGAGTTGCTTTCTTT
CASSQGQGGVAFF
>TRBJ1-1|NA|NA|TRBV18
TGTGCCAGCTCCAATATCCGGGGCACTGAAGCTTTCTTT
CASSNIRGTEAFF
>TRBJ2-4|NA|once|TRBV6-5
TGTGCCAGCACCCAGGGGGGTCCCAAAAACATTCAGTACTTC
CASTQGGPKNIQYF
>TRBJ1-2|TRBD1|NA|TRBV6-5
TGTGCCAGCAGGGTACAGGGGGACCCTGGCTACACCTTC
CASRVQGDPGYTF
>TRBJ1-1|NA|NA|TRBV5-1
TGCGCCAGCAGCTTGGCAGGCCCGAGAACTGAAGCTTTCTTT
CASSLAGPRTEAFF
>TRBJ1-2|NA|NA|TRBV2
TGTGCCAGCAGTGTGTCTCAGGCTAACTATGGCTACACCTTC
CASSVSQANYGYTF
>TRBJ1-1|NA|NA|TRBV6-6
TGTGCCAGCAGTTACGGAGGTCAGGAAAAAGCTTTCTTT
CASSYGGQEKAFF
>TRBJ1-5|TRBD1|few|TRBV18
TGTGCCAGCTCCCCTGACAGGGGAGGAAATCAGCCCCAGCATTTT
CASSPDRGGNQPQHF
>TRBJ2-3|NA|NA|TRBV10-3
TGTGCCATCAGTGAGAGGGGTGGTCTCATGGATACGCAGTATTTT
CAISERGGLMDTQYF
>TRBJ2-1|NA|NA|TRBV27
TGTGCCAGCAGGGCAGGGTTGGTGAAGTTCTTC
CASRAGLVKFF
>TRBJ2-1|NA|NA|TRBV13
TGTGCCAGCAGCTTATCAGGGTTTTCCAATGAGCAGTTCTTC
CASSLSGFSNEQFF
>TRBJ2-5|TRBD2|few|TRBV5-1
TGCGCCAGCAGCTTGGCCTTGGGGGGGCAAGAGACCCAGTACTTC
CASSLALGGQETQYF
>TRBJ1-5|NA|NA|TRBV30
TGTGCCTGGAGTGTACAACACAGGGTTAATAGCAATCAGCCCCAGCATTTT
CAWSVQHRVNSNQPQHF
>TRBJ1-4|NA|few|TRBV15
TGTGCCACCAGCCCGGACAGAGATAATGAAAAACTGTTTTTT
CATSPDRDNEKLFF
>TRBJ1-1|NA|NA|TRBV5-6
TGTGCCAGCAGCTTGGCGGGCAGGGCCCTGAACACTGAAGCTTTCTTT
CASSLAGRALNTEAFF
>TRBJ2-7|NA|NA|TRBV29-1
TGCAGCGTTGGGGGACTTCTAACCTACGAGCAGTACTTC
CSVGGLLTYEQYF
>TRBJ2-1|NA|NA|TRBV7-9
TGTGCCAGCAGCGACAGAATAGGGGAATACGAGCAGTTCTTC
CASSDRIGEYEQFF
>TRBJ1-1|TRBD1|NA|TRBV10-3
TGTGCCATCAGCAGCGGGACAGGGCGGTACACTGAAGCTTTCTTT
CAISSGTGRYTEAFF
>TRBJ2-7|TRBD1|NA|TRBV30
TGTGCCTGGAGTGTACGGGTAGGGACAGGAATGAGTCGGGAGCAGTACTTC
CAWSVRVGTGMSREQYF
>TRBJ2-7|TRBD1|NA|TRBV10-3
TGTGCCATCAGTGGAGGGACAGGGGGCTACGAGCAGTACTTC
CAISGGTGGYEQYF
>TRBJ1-2|NA|NA|TRBV5-4
TGTGCCAGCAGCTTCGGAGCGGGCTATGGCTACACCTTC
CASSFGAGYGYTF
>TRBJ1-2|TRBD1|NA|TRBV2
TGTGCCAGCAGTGGAGGGGGCGCGGTCTATGGCTACACCTTC
CASSGGGAVYGYTF
>TRBJ2-3|NA|NA|TRBV4-3
TGCGCCAGCAGCCAAAGCCGCGGATCCACAGATACGCAGTATTTT
CASSQSRGSTDTQYF
>TRBJ1-1|NA|NA|TRBV11-2
TGTGCCAGCAGCCCCAGCGGGCTCGACACTGAAGCTTTCTTT
CASSPSGLDTEAFF
>TRBJ1-1|NA|NA|TRBV4-1
TGCGCCAGCAGCCAAGGCAGGGTAAGCACTGAAGCTTTCTTT
CASSQGRVSTEAFF
>TRBJ2-2|NA|NA|TRBV7-9
TGTGCCAGCAGCGTCGACTTGGCCGGGGAGCTGTTTTTT
CASSVDLAGELFF
>TRBJ2-7|TRBD1|once|TRBV18
TGTGCCAGCTCACCTGGACAGGCCCCCGAGCAGTACTTC
CASSPGQAPEQYF
>TRBJ1-2|TRBD1|NA|TRBV5-6
TGTGCCAGCAGCCCCGGACAGGGCTATGGCTACACCTTC
CASSPGQGYGYTF
>TRBJ1-1|NA|NA|TRBV9
TGTGCCAGCAGCTTGACGGGGGGCACTGAAGCTTTCTTT
CASSLTGGTEAFF
>TRBJ1-1|NA|NA|TRBV6-5
TGTGCCAGCAGTCGTAGATCGAACACTGAAGCTTTCTTT
CASSRRSNTEAFF